Listed here is a single T cell receptor beta chain. Its binding antigen is unknown. No qualities accompany the bases; no much larger clone lies one base away. The immunoSEQ Assay, a bias-controlled multiplex PCR, was used to amplify TCRbeta CDR3 regions from genomic DNA. From the authors' description of their analysis: The number of nucleated cells in each sample was estimated from the amplification of reference gene primers within the assay. To quantify the absolute abundance of each unique TCRbeta CDR3 rearrangement, sequence reads were collapsed and filtered. Productive Simpson clonality was computed per sample as the square root of Simpson's diversity index over productive rearrangements. This immuneACCESS table, as held by TCRdb, lists in-frame sequences with V and J called but not all clones. Of the missing ones, under half trace to an unresolved V gene in checked studies; the others have no known cause. The V and J calls and clone size were taken over from that table, and D and trimming were inferred from the DNA. Recorded for this sample are fewer than 350,000 clones; more than 75% of them occurred a single time. The top ten clones comprise around 8.8% of the sample.

Collaborating institutions collected whole blood in K2EDTA tubes following their own protocols. For TCRbeta analysis, collaborators shipped samples in one of three forms: frozen whole blood, isolated PBMCs, or DNA extracted from either of those sample types. This sample stems from a study of blood T cell repertoires in COVID-19 (dated by TCRdb to about 2020). Some background on the complete study: The collaborator samples originated in the United States, Italy and Spain and spanned the acute and convalescent phases of COVID-19. The prospective study material was composed of cDNA or gDNA derived from T cells, B-cell-depleted T cells, or PBMCs. Deeply sampled blood TCRbeta repertoires from subjects exposed to, actively infected with, or recovered from COVID-19 were included in the dataset. The repertoires were released in a freely available public database intended as a resource for research on the immune response to SARS-CoV-2. The samples were drawn from the first 160 participants of the ongoing ImmuneRACE study and from 950 to 1,500 subjects provided by 6 global collaborators. Sample metadata almost always included a de-identified subject ID, COVID-19 status, age in years and sex. Where HLA class I and class II types were available, the types were taken from metadata supplied by the sample provider, not from assay-based typing.

V is pruned by 7 bases and J by 9 bases, leaving 5 bases of the junction without a gene match. CDR1 MNHEY and CDR2 SMNVEV were looked up in the germline V gene (reference sequence). The CDR3 holds 12 amino acids from the cysteine to the phenylalanine. CDR3 DNA is the only sequence kept; it has 36 bases, read in frame from the first base. What the work shows at the level of the full study, not this receptor alone: The amount of clinical and demographic metadata varied by source and participant and was provided uncurated.

This TCR derives from a man aged 35-49 years with active or convalescent COVID-19. Input material: peripheral blood. Rearrangement joined TRBV27 to TRBJ2-7; TRBD2 matches 11 bases in the middle. The CDR3 corresponds to CASTGTSGRQYF. The DNA sequence is given as TGTGCCAGCACCGGGACTAGCGGTAGGCAGTACTTC.